The clone carrying this TCR beta chain has ten or more counts. Its matching antigen is unknown. The sample belongs to a study of CD8 T cells in ankylosing spondylitis. Study observations and caveats: The authors found the disease-linked clones to be CD8+ and relatively rare in peripheral blood.

Quantitative 5'-RACE was performed with molecular barcodes, and it yielded the TCR beta libraries. One entry per CDR3 protein, called by TCRdb with MiXCR from the 5' RACE reads. The data show approximately 220,000 distinct CDR3 sequences, roughly 25% seen once. Germline CDR1 and CDR2: SGHRS and YFSETQ. There are 15 residues in the CDR3. Trimming pared 2 bases from V and 0 bases from J, leaving 6 bases between. The V call is TRBV5-1, the J call TRBJ2-6; D is ambiguous. The sequencing sample was made of blood, either unsorted or a sorted T cell fraction (not recorded which). This TCR was sampled from a male donor with ankylosing spondylitis or in good health (not recorded which). CDR3 in DNA: TGCGCCAGCAGCTTAATCCACTCTGGGGCCAACGTCCTGACTTTC. This sequence encodes CASSLIHSGANVLTF.